The 6 T cell receptor beta chains below come from one sample, sequenced in a study of cytomegalovirus exposure and HLA in healthy donors (TCRdb year 2017). Library generation was performed with the immunoSEQ multiplex PCR assay. For the multiplex PCR, a mixture combining 60 forward primers for TCR Vbeta segments and 13 reverse primers for TCR Jbeta segments was used. The table comes from immuneACCESS by way of TCRdb, which keeps in-frame sequences with V and J called. Part of the clones is missing from these tables; in studies checked, under half for an unresolved V gene and the rest for unknown reasons. For this sample there are 130,000 to 150,000 clones; about three quarters appear just once. The ten largest account for 3.9% of the sample. Sequencing was performed on PBMCs. The receptors stem from a man between 18 and 35 years old in good health and CMV-seronegative.

This clone came up once. V and J are TRBV5-1 and TRBJ1-1; no clear D. V shed 2 bases and J shed 1 base, with 12 bases lying between them. The CDR3 runs 15 residues. CDR1 SGHRS and CDR2 YFSETQ come from the germline V gene. The CDR3 nucleotides are TGCGCCAGCAGCTTACCCTTAACAGAGAACACTGAAGCTTTCTTT. Protein product: CASSLPLTENTEAFF. Based on the CDR3 plus reference TRBV5-1 and TRBJ1-1, the full variable domain is KAGVTQTPRYLIKTRGQQVTLSCSPISGHRSVSWYQQTPGQGLQFLFEYFSETQRNKGNFPGRFSGRQFSNSRSEMNVSTLELGDSALYLCASSLPLTENTEAFFGQGTRLTVV.

The chain uses TRBV5-1 and TRBJ1-2, with TRBD1 matching over 7 bases. The CDR3 consists of 13 residues. Germline loops: CDR1 SGHRS, CDR2 YFSETQ. The V gene end was trimmed by 4 bases and the J gene end by 9 bases; junction bases not matched to a gene: 9. The CDR3 here is CASSEFQGQSYTF. CDR3 sequence (DNA): TGCGCCAGCAGCGAATTCCAGGGACAGAGCTACACCTTC.

The chain has TRBV2 and TRBJ2-7; D is unclear. V gave up 7 bases and J gave up 7 bases, with 2 bases separating them. CDR3 size: 8 residues. Per germline, CDR1 SNHLY and CDR2 FYNNEI. The CDR3 DNA follows: TGTGCCAGCACTGAGCAGTACTTC. Amino acids: CASTEQYF.

The rearrangement uses TRBV5-6 and TRBJ2-7; 8 positions agree with TRBD2. The V gene end was trimmed by 4 bases and the J gene end by 5 bases; junction bases not matched to a gene: 11. Germline V gene lookup returns CDR1 SGHDT and CDR2 YYEEEE. The CDR3 consists of 15 residues. CDR3 in DNA: TGTGCCAGCAGCCCTCTCGGGGGGGAGATCGACGAGCAGTACTTC. Its protein is CASSPLGGEIDEQYF.

The V gene is TRBV21-1, the J gene TRBJ2-1; TRBD1 is taken as the D call from the table, unchecked against the DNA. TRBV21-1 is described as a pseudogene. The CDR3 covers 17 residues. CDR3 DNA sequence: TGTGCCAGCAGCAAAGCGCAGAGGGACAGGGGCGGGAATGAGCAGTTCTTC. Its protein product is CASSKAQRDRGGNEQFF.

The CDR3 bases are TGTGCCAGCAACCCCCTCGGACAGGGAGGGGCGGGCACTGAAGCTTTCTTT. Its protein is CASNPLGQGGAGTEAFF. This rearrangement joins TRBV27 to TRBJ1-1, with 8 bases aligning to TRBD1. The CDR3 covers 17 residues. Trimming took 7 bases from V and 4 from J; bases not matched to a gene: 17. The germline V gene encodes CDR1 MNHEY and CDR2 SMNVEV (reference sequence).